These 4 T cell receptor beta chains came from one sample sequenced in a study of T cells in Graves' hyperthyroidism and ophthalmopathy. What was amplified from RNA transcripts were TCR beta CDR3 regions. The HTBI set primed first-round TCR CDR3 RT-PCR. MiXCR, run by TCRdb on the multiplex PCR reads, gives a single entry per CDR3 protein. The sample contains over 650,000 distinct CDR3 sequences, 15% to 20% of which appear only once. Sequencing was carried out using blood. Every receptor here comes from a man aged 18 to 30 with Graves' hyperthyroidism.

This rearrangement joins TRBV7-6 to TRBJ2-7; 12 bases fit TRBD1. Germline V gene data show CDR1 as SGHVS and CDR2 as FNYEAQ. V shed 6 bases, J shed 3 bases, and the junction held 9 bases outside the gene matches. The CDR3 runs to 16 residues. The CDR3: CASSPTRDRGRYEQYF. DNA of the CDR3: TGTGCCAGCAGTCCAACCCGGGACAGGGGGCGCTACGAGCAGTACTTC.

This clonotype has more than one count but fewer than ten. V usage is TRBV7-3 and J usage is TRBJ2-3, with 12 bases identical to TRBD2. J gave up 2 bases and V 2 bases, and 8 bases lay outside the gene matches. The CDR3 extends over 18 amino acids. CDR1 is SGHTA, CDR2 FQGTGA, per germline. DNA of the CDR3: TGTGCCAGCAGCTTACGGGGCCTAGCGGGAGGGGCCACAGATACGCAGTATTTT. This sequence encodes CASSLRGLAGGATDTQYF.

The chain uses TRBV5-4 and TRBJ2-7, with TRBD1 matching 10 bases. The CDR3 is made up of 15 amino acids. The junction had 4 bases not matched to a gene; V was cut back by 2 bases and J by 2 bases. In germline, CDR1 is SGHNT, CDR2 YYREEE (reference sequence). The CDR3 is CASSFAGTGAYEQYF. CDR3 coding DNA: TGTGCCAGCAGCTTTGCCGGGACAGGGGCCTACGAGCAGTACTTC.

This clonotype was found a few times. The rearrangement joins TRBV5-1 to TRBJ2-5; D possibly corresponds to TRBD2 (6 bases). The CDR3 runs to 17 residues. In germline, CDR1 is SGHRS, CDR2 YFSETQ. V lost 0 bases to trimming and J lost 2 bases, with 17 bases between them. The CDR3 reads CASSLAPASVSQETQYF. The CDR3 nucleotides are TGCGCCAGCAGCTTGGCCCCGGCTAGCGTATCTCAAGAGACCCAGTACTTC.